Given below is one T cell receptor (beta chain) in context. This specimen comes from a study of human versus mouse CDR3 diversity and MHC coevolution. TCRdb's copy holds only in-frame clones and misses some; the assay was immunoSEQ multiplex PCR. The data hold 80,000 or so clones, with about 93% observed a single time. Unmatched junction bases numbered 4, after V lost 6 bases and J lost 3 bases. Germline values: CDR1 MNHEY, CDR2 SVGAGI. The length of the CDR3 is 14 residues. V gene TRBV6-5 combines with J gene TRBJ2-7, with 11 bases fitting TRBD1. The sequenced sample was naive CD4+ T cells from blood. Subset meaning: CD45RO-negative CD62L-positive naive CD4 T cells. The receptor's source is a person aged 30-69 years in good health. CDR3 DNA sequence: TGTGCCAGCAGGGGGACAGGGGGACTCTACGAGCAGTACTTC. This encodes CASRGTGGLYEQYF.